The rows below give T cell receptor beta chains drawn from one sample of a study of T-cell reconstitution after alpha-beta-depleted transplantation in children. TCRdb processed the PCR reads anew with MiXCR; each CDR3 protein has one entry. Here the sample spans approximately 500,000 distinct CDR3 sequences, over 20% being singletons. The sequencing here drew on PBMCs, taken before TCRalphabeta/CD19-depleted stem cell transplant. The source of these receptors is a boy under two years old with Wiskott-Aldrich syndrome, due to receive a stem cell transplant. CDR3s include the opening cysteine and the closing phenylalanine or tryptophan. D genes are given only for firm matches.

D gene,V gene,J gene,CDR3 protein
-,TRBV11-1,TRBJ1-1,CASSLGTGYQRVASEAFF
-,TRBV12-3/TRBV12-4,TRBJ1-5,CASSLVGGAQPQHF
-,TRBV4-1,TRBJ1-6,CASSPPSGASSYNSPLHF
-,TRBV24-1,TRBJ1-2,CATSDPSITGTNYHGYTF
-,TRBV5-5,TRBJ2-2,CASSLLWAVGTGELFF
TRBD2,TRBV12-3/TRBV12-4,TRBJ2-1,CTSSLAGLAGALGYEQFF
TRBD1,TRBV11-2,TRBJ1-2,CASSLVTGDRYTF
-,TRBV5-1,TRBJ1-6,CASSLGPAANSPLHF
-,TRBV2,TRBJ1-6,CASTPGRTRLNSPLHF
-,TRBV5-1,TRBJ2-1,CASSLKYNEQFF
TRBD1,TRBV5-1,TRBJ2-2,CASSLVQGAFTGELFF
TRBD2,TRBV20-1,TRBJ2-7,CSAPGRVAGSYEQYF
-,TRBV24-1,TRBJ1-5,CATSDPDRRSNQPQHF
TRBD2,TRBV5-4,TRBJ2-4,CASSPTSGKGTKNIQYF
TRBD2,TRBV20-1,TRBJ2-5,CSAIMTSGRSLTQYF
-,TRBV24-1,TRBJ2-3,CATSDVAADTQYF
TRBD1,TRBV10-3,TRBJ2-1,CAINAQGAENEQFF
-,TRBV9,TRBJ2-2,CASSVDPGATITGELFF
-,TRBV5-1,TRBJ2-7,CASSLGSGDNHEQYF
TRBD2,TRBV7-2,TRBJ2-5,CASTLMTSGGETQYF
-,TRBV12-3/TRBV12-4,TRBJ2-2,CASSSRGEAGELFF
TRBD2,TRBV7-3,TRBJ2-1,CASSLTGVRTRFIHEQFF
-,TRBV20-1,TRBJ2-5,CSARKGSGLETQYF
-,TRBV12-3/TRBV12-4,TRBJ2-5,CASSTSLWETQYF
TRBD2,TRBV12-3/TRBV12-4,TRBJ2-1,CASSLSRRLAGYSYNEQFF
-,TRBV5-1,TRBJ1-2,CASSLVGGANYGYTF
TRBD1,TRBV19,TRBJ2-4,CASSSRQGGKNIQYF
-,TRBV19,TRBJ2-7,CASSKLQGLIYEQYF
TRBD1,TRBV5-1,TRBJ2-3,CASSLSSRGRTDTQYF
-,TRBV7-8,TRBJ2-1,CASSLAASGRRF
-,TRBV15,TRBJ1-1,CATSTQVDTEAFF
-,TRBV29-1,TRBJ2-1,CSVEKLESYNEQFF
-,TRBV7-2,TRBJ2-7,CASSLALSAYEQYF
-,TRBV12-3/TRBV12-4,TRBJ1-5,CASSLKGNQPQHF
-,TRBV5-4,TRBJ2-1,CASSTGSPSYNEQFF
TRBD2,TRBV5-1,TRBJ2-7,CASSFYTSASYEQYF
-,TRBV28,TRBJ1-5,CASIGGGVTNQPQHF
-,TRBV12-3/TRBV12-4,TRBJ2-5,CASSARGAPETQYF
TRBD1,TRBV27,TRBJ2-3,CASSPGGDRSTDTQYF
TRBD2,TRBV20-1,TRBJ2-7,CSARARAGGPHEQYF
TRBD1,TRBV19,TRBJ2-1,CASSPRTGVLNEQFF
-,TRBV18,TRBJ1-2,CASSHGQSYGYTF
TRBD2,TRBV10-3,TRBJ2-5,CAISESPTSRETQYF
TRBD1,TRBV6-5,TRBJ1-2,CASTRQGYGYTF
TRBD2,TRBV29-1,TRBJ2-2,CSVLPSGSSSGELFF
-,TRBV5-1,TRBJ2-7,CASTRDGSYEQYF